Listed below are T cell receptor beta chains from one sample, sequenced in a study of T cell repertoires in aging, cancer and after chemotherapy. TCRdb ran MiXCR on the multiplex PCR reads and lists one entry per CDR3 protein. The table has approximately 5,600 distinct CDR3 sequences, 25% to 30% seen once. The sample was blood. These receptors originate from a human donor with a solid tumor. Both conserved end residues are part of each CDR3. Each record gives: D gene, V gene, clone size, J gene, CDR3 protein, CDR3 DNA. D genes are given only for firm matches. Part of the rows lack a size; the others show once, few, many or a class for expanded clones.

d_call: .
v_call: TRBV5-6
clone_size: .
j_call: TRBJ1-2
cdr3_aa: CASSLRDYHYGYTF
cdr3_nt: TGTGCCAGCAGCTTGAGGGACTATCACTATGGCTACACCTTC

d_call: .
v_call: TRBV29-1
clone_size: medium-sized
j_call: TRBJ2-7
cdr3_aa: CSGGNSRGYASYEQYF
cdr3_nt: TGCAGCGGAGGGAACTCAAGGGGTTACGCGAGTTACGAGCAGTACTTC

d_call: .
v_call: TRBV24-1
clone_size: .
j_call: TRBJ1-1
cdr3_aa: CASAGVKVHTEAFF
cdr3_nt: TGTGCCAGCGCAGGGGTTAAAGTACACACTGAAGCTTTCTTT

d_call: .
v_call: TRBV7-9
clone_size: .
j_call: TRBJ1-5
cdr3_aa: CASSLASGPQHF
cdr3_nt: TGTGCCAGCAGCTTAGCTTCCGGGCCCCAGCATTTT

d_call: .
v_call: TRBV6-4
clone_size: few
j_call: TRBJ1-2
cdr3_aa: CASRQGTNYGYTF
cdr3_nt: TGTGCCAGCAGGCAGGGGACTAACTATGGCTACACCTTC

d_call: TRBD2
v_call: TRBV13
clone_size: .
j_call: TRBJ2-7
cdr3_aa: CASSPGGYEQYF
cdr3_nt: TGTGCCAGCAGCCCGGGAGGCTACGAGCAGTACTTC

d_call: .
v_call: TRBV7-2
clone_size: few
j_call: TRBJ1-2
cdr3_aa: CASSTSWSGVDYGYTF
cdr3_nt: TGTGCCAGCAGCACATCATGGAGTGGGGTGGACTATGGCTACACCTTC

d_call: .
v_call: TRBV18
clone_size: .
j_call: TRBJ1-5
cdr3_aa: CASSLSLTQPQHF
cdr3_nt: TGTGCCAGCAGTTTATCGCTGACTCAGCCCCAGCATTTT

d_call: .
v_call: TRBV20-1
clone_size: few
j_call: TRBJ1-2
cdr3_aa: CSAREASNYGYTF
cdr3_nt: TGCAGTGCTAGAGAGGCCAGTAACTATGGCTACACCTTC

d_call: .
v_call: TRBV7-6
clone_size: medium-sized
j_call: TRBJ2-2
cdr3_aa: CASSLVVSESGARELFF
cdr3_nt: TGTGCCAGCAGCTTAGTCGTGTCCGAGTCGGGGGCAAGGGAGCTGTTTTTT

d_call: .
v_call: TRBV19
clone_size: few
j_call: TRBJ1-4
cdr3_aa: CASRKYAGDEKLFF
cdr3_nt: TGTGCCAGTAGGAAGTATGCAGGGGATGAAAAACTGTTTTTT

d_call: TRBD1
v_call: TRBV7-9
clone_size: few
j_call: TRBJ1-5
cdr3_aa: CASSLVGSDRVNQPQHF
cdr3_nt: TGTGCCAGCAGCTTAGTTGGATCGGACAGGGTCAATCAGCCCCAGCATTTT

d_call: TRBD1
v_call: TRBV18
clone_size: .
j_call: TRBJ2-2
cdr3_aa: CASSQGTGGTGELFF
cdr3_nt: TGTGCCAGCTCCCAAGGGACAGGAGGCACCGGGGAGCTGTTTTTT

d_call: .
v_call: TRBV20-1
clone_size: .
j_call: TRBJ2-3
cdr3_aa: CSARGTGGTDTQYF
cdr3_nt: TGCAGTGCTAGAGGGACGGGAGGCACAGATACGCAGTATTTT

d_call: .
v_call: TRBV7-6
clone_size: .
j_call: TRBJ1-1
cdr3_aa: CASSLGHATTEAFF
cdr3_nt: TGTGCCAGCAGCTTAGGACACGCGACCACTGAAGCTTTCTTT

d_call: TRBD2
v_call: TRBV19
clone_size: .
j_call: TRBJ2-3
cdr3_aa: CASSISGSGGTDTQYF
cdr3_nt: TGTGCCAGTAGTATTAGCGGGAGTGGAGGCACAGATACGCAGTATTTT

d_call: .
v_call: TRBV10-2
clone_size: .
j_call: TRBJ2-7
cdr3_aa: CASRRFGQNYEQYF
cdr3_nt: TGCGCCAGCAGGAGGTTCGGACAGAACTACGAGCAGTACTTC

d_call: .
v_call: TRBV28
clone_size: .
j_call: TRBJ2-5
cdr3_aa: CASGILTPQETQYF
cdr3_nt: TGTGCCAGCGGTATTCTTACCCCCCAAGAGACCCAGTACTTC

d_call: TRBD2
v_call: TRBV6-2/TRBV6-3
clone_size: few
j_call: TRBJ2-1
cdr3_aa: CASTYSGGSSYNEQFF
cdr3_nt: TGTGCCAGCACCTACAGCGGGGGGAGCTCCTACAATGAGCAGTTCTTC

d_call: .
v_call: TRBV7-2
clone_size: .
j_call: TRBJ1-5
cdr3_aa: CDSSPLVGGSAQHF
cdr3_nt: TGTGACAGCAGCCCACTAGTAGGCGGCTCAGCCCAGCATTTT

d_call: TRBD1
v_call: TRBV10-3
clone_size: .
j_call: TRBJ2-2
cdr3_aa: CAAKGQGNTGELFF
cdr3_nt: TGTGCCGCCAAGGGACAGGGCAACACCGGGGAGCTGTTTTTT

d_call: .
v_call: TRBV5-1
clone_size: .
j_call: TRBJ2-6
cdr3_aa: CASSFLGHRTSGANVLTF
cdr3_nt: TGCGCCAGCAGCTTTCTTGGTCACAGAACCTCTGGGGCCAACGTCCTGACTTTC

d_call: .
v_call: TRBV24-1
clone_size: few
j_call: TRBJ2-3
cdr3_aa: CATSDTQLTDTQYF
cdr3_nt: TGTGCCACCAGTGATACCCAGCTCACAGATACGCAGTATTTT

d_call: .
v_call: TRBV27
clone_size: .
j_call: TRBJ1-5
cdr3_aa: CASSFQGVNQPQHF
cdr3_nt: TGTGCCAGCAGTTTCCAGGGTGTCAATCAGCCCCAGCATTTT

d_call: .
v_call: TRBV27
clone_size: .
j_call: TRBJ2-2
cdr3_aa: CASSPRGGGITGELFF
cdr3_nt: TGTGCCAGCAGCCCTCGGGGAGGGGGTATCACCGGGGAGCTGTTTTTT

d_call: .
v_call: TRBV6-5
clone_size: medium-sized
j_call: TRBJ2-7
cdr3_aa: CASSYSGVSYEQYF
cdr3_nt: TGTGCCAGCAGTTACTCGGGAGTATCCTACGAGCAGTACTTC

d_call: .
v_call: TRBV7-3
clone_size: .
j_call: TRBJ1-5
cdr3_aa: CASSDQGAQPQHF
cdr3_nt: TGTGCCAGCAGTGACCAAGGGGCTCAGCCCCAGCATTTT

d_call: .
v_call: TRBV5-1
clone_size: .
j_call: TRBJ1-6
cdr3_aa: CASSLDGALHF
cdr3_nt: TGCGCCAGCAGCTTAGATGGAGCCCTCCACTTT

d_call: TRBD1
v_call: TRBV28
clone_size: few
j_call: TRBJ1-5
cdr3_aa: CASRQGADQPQHF
cdr3_nt: TGTGCCAGCAGGCAGGGGGCCGATCAGCCCCAGCATTTT

d_call: TRBD1
v_call: TRBV6-5
clone_size: few
j_call: TRBJ2-2
cdr3_aa: CASNPQGATGELFF
cdr3_nt: TGTGCCAGCAATCCACAGGGGGCCACCGGGGAGCTGTTTTTT

d_call: .
v_call: TRBV29-1
clone_size: medium-sized
j_call: TRBJ1-1
cdr3_aa: CSVPGPRVTFF
cdr3_nt: TGCAGCGTCCCGGGGCCCAGGGTAACTTTCTTT

d_call: TRBD1
v_call: TRBV27
clone_size: few
j_call: TRBJ2-6
cdr3_aa: CASSQDREISGANVLTF
cdr3_nt: TGTGCCAGCAGCCAGGACAGGGAGATCTCTGGGGCCAACGTCCTGACTTTC

d_call: TRBD1
v_call: TRBV5-1
clone_size: .
j_call: TRBJ2-2
cdr3_aa: CASSLRTGITGELFF
cdr3_nt: TGCGCCAGCAGCCTCCGGACAGGAATAACCGGGGAGCTGTTTTTT

d_call: TRBD1
v_call: TRBV27
clone_size: .
j_call: TRBJ2-7
cdr3_aa: CASSLKGTGLGSYEQYF
cdr3_nt: TGTGCCAGCAGTTTAAAAGGGACAGGGCTGGGATCCTACGAGCAGTACTTC

d_call: .
v_call: TRBV6-5
clone_size: .
j_call: TRBJ1-1
cdr3_aa: CASSPGLTEAFF
cdr3_nt: TGTGCCAGCAGTCCAGGTCTAACTGAAGCTTTCTTT

d_call: .
v_call: TRBV6-5
clone_size: .
j_call: TRBJ2-7
cdr3_aa: CASSTPDDSYEQYF
cdr3_nt: TGTGCCAGCTCCACACCCGACGACTCCTACGAGCAGTACTTC

d_call: .
v_call: TRBV29-1
clone_size: medium-sized
j_call: TRBJ1-2
cdr3_aa: CSVVETNYGYTF
cdr3_nt: TGCAGCGTTGTTGAAACTAACTATGGCTACACCTTC

d_call: TRBD2
v_call: TRBV29-1
clone_size: medium-sized
j_call: TRBJ2-1
cdr3_aa: CSGGGRGGTYNEQFF
cdr3_nt: TGCAGCGGGGGGGGTAGGGGTGGTACCTACAATGAGCAGTTCTTC

d_call: TRBD2
v_call: TRBV7-9
clone_size: .
j_call: TRBJ2-7
cdr3_aa: CTSSLAGSGWDEQYF
cdr3_nt: TGTACCAGCAGCTTAGCGGGTAGCGGGTGGGACGAGCAGTACTTC

d_call: TRBD2
v_call: TRBV20-1
clone_size: few
j_call: TRBJ2-7
cdr3_aa: CSAGGGAYEQYF
cdr3_nt: TGCAGTGCGGGCGGGGGGGCCTACGAGCAGTACTTC

d_call: TRBD2
v_call: TRBV29-1
clone_size: medium-sized
j_call: TRBJ2-1
cdr3_aa: CSARGTSGTRDYNEQFF
cdr3_nt: TGCAGCGCCCGGGGGACTAGCGGGACAAGAGACTACAATGAGCAGTTCTTC

d_call: .
v_call: TRBV12-3/TRBV12-4
clone_size: .
j_call: TRBJ1-1
cdr3_aa: CASSIDSRTEAFF
cdr3_nt: TGTGCCAGCAGTATTGACAGTCGCACTGAAGCTTTCTTT

d_call: TRBD2
v_call: TRBV11-2
clone_size: .
j_call: TRBJ2-7
cdr3_aa: CASSLGTSASYEQYF
cdr3_nt: TGTGCCAGCAGCTTGGGGACTAGCGCGTCCTACGAGCAGTACTTC

d_call: TRBD1
v_call: TRBV15
clone_size: .
j_call: TRBJ1-2
cdr3_aa: CATSRGTDYGYTF
cdr3_nt: TGTGCCACCAGCAGGGGGACAGACTATGGCTACACCTTC

d_call: TRBD2
v_call: TRBV4-1
clone_size: .
j_call: TRBJ2-2
cdr3_aa: CASSRGLAGEAGELFF
cdr3_nt: TGCGCCAGCAGCCGTGGACTAGCGGGAGAGGCCGGGGAGCTGTTTTTT

d_call: .
v_call: TRBV27
clone_size: few
j_call: TRBJ1-6
cdr3_aa: CASSGRGVYNSPLHF
cdr3_nt: TGTGCCAGCTCCGGGCGGGGAGTCTATAATTCACCCCTCCACTTT

d_call: .
v_call: TRBV7-2
clone_size: few
j_call: TRBJ1-1
cdr3_aa: CASGRVLNTEAFF
cdr3_nt: TGTGCCAGCGGCAGGGTCCTGAACACTGAAGCTTTCTTT

d_call: TRBD1
v_call: TRBV7-9
clone_size: .
j_call: TRBJ1-2
cdr3_aa: CASSLTGTGNYGYTF
cdr3_nt: TGTGCCAGCAGCTTAACCGGGACAGGGAACTATGGCTACACCTTC

d_call: .
v_call: TRBV5-4
clone_size: few
j_call: TRBJ1-1
cdr3_aa: CASSSTIYTEAFF
cdr3_nt: TGTGCCAGCAGCTCGACCATTTACACTGAAGCTTTCTTT

d_call: .
v_call: TRBV6-5
clone_size: .
j_call: TRBJ1-6
cdr3_aa: CASSYWSGKSSYNSPLHF
cdr3_nt: TGTGCCAGCAGTTACTGGTCAGGGAAGAGCTCCTATAATTCACCCCTCCACTTT

d_call: .
v_call: TRBV5-6
clone_size: few
j_call: TRBJ1-2
cdr3_aa: CASSLAQVNYGYTF
cdr3_nt: TGTGCCAGCAGCTTGGCCCAAGTTAACTATGGCTACACCTTC

d_call: TRBD1
v_call: TRBV19
clone_size: .
j_call: TRBJ1-2
cdr3_aa: CASSRTGGPGQGLYGYTF
cdr3_nt: TGTGCCAGTAGTAGAACGGGGGGACCGGGACAGGGACTCTATGGCTACACCTTC

d_call: .
v_call: TRBV6-1
clone_size: .
j_call: TRBJ1-5
cdr3_aa: CASNKQAGSRPQHF
cdr3_nt: TGTGCCAGCAATAAACAGGCGGGCTCGCGGCCCCAGCATTTT

d_call: .
v_call: TRBV10-3
clone_size: .
j_call: TRBJ2-7
cdr3_aa: CAISEGYYEQYF
cdr3_nt: TGTGCCATCAGTGAAGGTTACTACGAGCAGTACTTC

d_call: .
v_call: TRBV11-2
clone_size: few
j_call: TRBJ2-7
cdr3_aa: CASSFRRGAIEQYF
cdr3_nt: TGTGCCAGCAGCTTCCGTCGTGGGGCTATCGAGCAGTACTTC

d_call: .
v_call: TRBV7-9
clone_size: .
j_call: TRBJ2-2
cdr3_aa: CASSSRGAGAGTGELFF
cdr3_nt: TGTGCCAGCAGCTCCCGGGGGGCGGGGGCGGGCACCGGGGAGCTGTTTTTT

d_call: .
v_call: TRBV12-3/TRBV12-4
clone_size: few
j_call: TRBJ2-7
cdr3_aa: CASRRGASYYEQYF
cdr3_nt: TGTGCCAGCAGACGGGGGGCGAGTTACTACGAGCAGTACTTC

d_call: .
v_call: TRBV28
clone_size: few
j_call: TRBJ1-5
cdr3_aa: CASRRLGTTNQPQHF
cdr3_nt: TGTGCCAGCAGACGATTGGGGACAACAAATCAGCCCCAGCATTTT

d_call: .
v_call: TRBV6-5
clone_size: few
j_call: TRBJ1-5
cdr3_aa: CASSYSYPGRSNQPQHF
cdr3_nt: TGTGCCAGCAGTTACTCCTACCCCGGGAGGAGCAATCAGCCCCAGCATTTT

d_call: TRBD1
v_call: TRBV20-1
clone_size: .
j_call: TRBJ1-2
cdr3_aa: CSATDRGNYGYTF
cdr3_nt: TGCAGTGCTACGGACAGGGGAAACTATGGCTACACCTTC